The 21 T cell receptor beta chains listed next were all sequenced from one sample in a study of T cell clones after liver transplantation. Alloreactive TCRbeta sequences came from sequencing proliferating CFSE-low cells in the MLR. Some clones are missing from TCRdb's copy, which holds only in-frame ones; the method was immunoSEQ multiplex PCR. The sample has a few hundred clones; approximately 29% are singletons. No antigen has been identified for these receptors. Sequencing was done on a sample of CD8+ T cells from cultured PBMCs. The receptors were gathered from a human patient who received a liver transplant. Some T cells could come from the graft donor.

In this sample, this clone is large. The J gene is TRBJ2-1, the V gene TRBV6-6; TRBD2 agrees at 13 bases. The CDR3 loop spans 16 amino acids. Germline lookup yields CDR1 MNHNY and CDR2 SVGAGI (reference sequence). Trimming removed 4 bases from V and 8 bases from J; junction bases left unmatched: 8. Here the CDR3 DNA reads TGTGCCAGCAGTTTACTCACTAGCGGGGGGGCCTATGAGCAGTTCTTC. Translating gives CASSLLTSGGAYEQFF.

This clone is labeled large. The chain joins TRBV4-1 to TRBJ2-4, with D perhaps matching TRBD1 (6 bases). The V gene's germline CDR1 is MGHRA and CDR2 YSYEKL. This CDR3 region has 15 residues. V was pared by 3 bases and J by 8 bases, with 17 bases between. CDR3 coding DNA: TGCGCCAGCAGCCACACTCGGCAGGGGTGGGACATTCAGTACTTC. The encoded protein is CASSHTRQGWDIQYF.

The gene calls are TRBV9 and TRBJ2-7; 8 bases align to TRBD2. The germline V gene encodes CDR1 SGDLS and CDR2 YYNGEE. The V and J ends lost 4 bases and 2 bases, in that order; junction bases with no gene match: 5. CDR3 size: 14 residues. The CDR3: CASSPGGAAYEQYF. As DNA, the CDR3 is TGTGCCAGCAGCCCGGGGGGGGCGGCCTACGAGCAGTACTTC. Complete variable domain (other parts from reference TRBV9 and TRBJ2-7): DSGVTQTPKHLITATGQRVTLRCSPRSGDLSVYWYQQSLDQGLQFLIQYYNGEERAKGNILERFSAQQFPDLHSELNLSSLELGDSALYFCASSPGGAAYEQYFGPGTRLTVT.

The V gene is TRBV5-6, the J gene TRBJ1-1; possible D gene TRBD1, 6 bases. Germline CDR1 reads SGHDT; CDR2 reads YYEEEE. Trimming shortened V by 5 bases and J by 3 bases, and 11 bases separated the two germline ends. The CDR3 runs to 13 residues. CDR3 nucleotide sequence: TGTGCCAGCAGACAGGGTGGAGACACTGAAGCTTTCTTT. Its protein is CASRQGGDTEAFF.

This clone is labeled large (0.1 to 1%). This chain uses TRBV7-9 with TRBJ2-7; D remains ambiguous. CDR1 and CDR2 (germline): SEHNR, FQNEAQ (reference sequence). The V end lost 1 base, the J end lost 3 bases, and 7 bases lay between the germline ends. The CDR3 has 13 amino acids. This CDR3 is CASSLDLVYEQYF. CDR3 coding DNA: TGTGCCAGCAGCTTAGACTTGGTCTACGAGCAGTACTTC.

By sample share, this clone is large. The rearrangement uses TRBV27 and TRBJ2-2, with 10 nucleotides matching TRBD2. CDR1 and CDR2 from the germline V gene are MNHEY and SMNVEV (reference sequence). Trimming removed 5 bases from V and 7 bases from J; junction bases left unmatched: 7. The CDR3 loop spans 15 amino acids. The chain's CDR3 is CASSLMGLAIGELFF. CDR3 sequence (DNA): TGTGCCAGCAGTCTAATGGGACTAGCGATCGGGGAGCTGTTTTTT.

This clone was seen a few times. This rearrangement joins TRBV27 to TRBJ2-7; D remains unclear. CDR3 size: 14 residues. Germline CDR1 is MNHEY and CDR2 is SMNVEV (reference sequence). V was clipped by 3 bases and J by 0 bases, with 9 bases between them. The CDR3 loop is CASSFSSSSYEQYF. CDR3 bases: TGTGCCAGCAGTTTTTCTTCCAGCTCCTACGAGCAGTACTTC.

The chain couples TRBV6-5 to TRBJ2-7; 8 bases align to TRBD2. The CDR3 extends over 13 amino acids. CDR1 and CDR2 from the germline V gene are MNHEY and SVGAGI. V lost 11 bases and J lost 2; bases outside the gene matches: 8. In DNA form, the CDR3 reads TGTGCCGTATTAGCGGGAAATACCTACGAGCAGTACTTC. Amino acids: CAVLAGNTYEQYF.

This clone was detected a few times. This chain uses TRBV15 with TRBJ2-4; 7 bases map to TRBD1. The CDR3 spans 11 residues. Germline V gene lookup returns CDR1 LNHNV and CDR2 YYDKDF (reference sequence). The CDR3 spells CATEGAGIQYF. DNA of the CDR3: TGTGCAACCGAGGGGGCCGGCATTCAGTACTTC.

The chain has TRBV21-1 and TRBJ2-2; the D call TRBD1 from the table was never checked on the DNA. TRBV21-1 is annotated as a pseudogene. CDR3 length equals 15 residues. CDR3 sequence: CASSKPQEYTGELFF. DNA of the CDR3: TGTGCCAGCAGCAAACCCCAGGAATACACCGGGGAGCTGTTTTTT.

This chain uses TRBV7-9 with TRBJ2-7, with 8 bases that match TRBD1. The CDR3 runs 14 residues. CDR1 is SEHNR and CDR2 is FQNEAQ in the germline V gene (reference sequence). Trimming cost V 4 bases and J 4 bases; bases outside gene matches: 6. This CDR3 is CASSSRTGIYEQYF. As DNA, the CDR3 is TGTGCCAGCAGCTCCCGGACAGGGATTTACGAGCAGTACTTC.

The table lists this clone with a few counts. V is TRBV29-1 and J is TRBJ1-2; the D gene is possibly TRBD1 (6 bases). The CDR3 is made up of 13 amino acids. Trimming stripped 6 bases from V and 2 bases from J, with 13 bases between. The V gene's germline CDR1 is SQVTM and CDR2 ANQGSEA. The CDR3 region has the DNA TGCAGCGTCGGCGAGGGGGAGAACTATGGCTACACCTTC. Translation: CSVGEGENYGYTF.

This clone was found a few times. This sequence joins TRBV27 and TRBJ2-2; no clear D. The CDR3 sequence is 12 residues long. Trimming took 6 bases from V and 7 from J, leaving 9 bases between them. Looked up from germline, CDR1 is MNHEY and CDR2 is SMNVEV (reference sequence). The CDR3 sequence: CASSYYVGELFF. The CDR3 nucleotides are TGTGCCAGCAGCTACTACGTCGGGGAGCTGTTTTTT.

This rearrangement joins TRBV15 to TRBJ2-7, with D possibly being TRBD2 (6 bases). The CDR3 spans 16 residues. V was trimmed by 3 bases and J by 1 base, leaving 16 bases between them. Germline V gene data show CDR1 as LNHNV and CDR2 as YYDKDF (reference sequence). CDR3 loop: CATSSSREVGSYEQYV. DNA for the CDR3: TGTGCCACCAGCAGTTCTAGGGAGGTCGGGTCCTACGAGCAGTACGTC.

This rearrangement joins TRBV27 to TRBJ2-2, with D perhaps matching TRBD2 (6 bases). CDR1 MNHEY and CDR2 SMNVEV come from the germline V gene (reference sequence). The CDR3 sequence is 13 residues long. Trimming pared 3 bases from V and 4 bases from J, leaving 6 bases between. CDR3: CASSLGGTGELFF. The CDR3 bases are TGTGCCAGCAGTTTGGGGGGCACCGGGGAGCTGTTTTTT.

This clone appeared a few times. The V call is TRBV28, the J call TRBJ1-6, with D uncertain. Germline V CDR1 and CDR2: MDHEN, SYDVKM. The CDR3 runs to 18 residues. Trimming shortened V by 6 bases and J by 1 base, and 19 bases separated the two germline ends. As DNA, the CDR3 is TGTGCCAGCAGGACCCGGAGGAGGAAAGTATCCTATAATTCACCCCTCCACTTT. Its translation: CASRTRRRKVSYNSPLHF.

This clone was found once. V and J are TRBV11-2 and TRBJ1-1; D call uncertain. The CDR3 has 14 amino acids. The germline gives CDR1 SGHAT, CDR2 FQNNGV. Trimming took off 1 base at V and 1 base at J, with 7 bases between the two ends. CDR3 bases: TGTGCCAGCAGCTTAGGTCAGTGGAACACTGAAGCTTTCTTT. Translation gives CASSLGQWNTEAFF.

The chain employs TRBV9 and TRBJ2-3, with 11 bases aligning to TRBD2. This CDR3 has 16 amino acids. Germline CDR1 and CDR2: SGDLS and YYNGEE. The ends lost 3 bases at V and 2 bases at J; junction bases unmatched: 5. For the CDR3, the DNA is TGTGCCAGCAGCGGGTGGACTAGCGGGCACACAGATACGCAGTATTTT. It translates to CASSGWTSGHTDTQYF.

A few counts support this clone. The V call is TRBV5-1, the J call TRBJ2-2, with 7 bases matching TRBD1. Per germline, CDR1 SGHRS and CDR2 YFSETQ. The V and J ends lost 2 bases and 2 bases, in that order; junction bases with no gene match: 3. CDR3 length: 15 amino acids. The CDR3 DNA sequence: TGCGCCAGCAGCTTAGGGACAGTTAACACCGGGGAGCTGTTTTTT. Translating it yields CASSLGTVNTGELFF.

This clone showed up just once. The chain has TRBV7-2 and TRBJ1-2; TRBD1 agrees at 9 bases. The CDR3 covers 14 residues. V was clipped by 1 base and J by 6 bases; unmatched bases: 3. CDR1 and CDR2 (germline): SGHTA, FQGNSA. CDR3 residues: CASSLEGTGHGYTF. CDR3 in DNA: TGTGCCAGCAGCTTAGAGGGGACAGGGCATGGCTACACCTTC.

The chain couples TRBV7-9 to TRBJ2-5; 8 positions match TRBD2. The CDR3 has 15 amino acids. Germline CDR1 SEHNR, CDR2 FQNEAQ (reference sequence). Trimming removed 4 bases from V and 4 bases from J; junction bases left unmatched: 8. In DNA, the CDR3 is TGTGCCAGCAGCTCCTACGGGGGGGTCGGAGAGACCCAGTACTTC. It codes for CASSSYGGVGETQYF. Filled out from reference TRBV7-9 and TRBJ2-5, the complete variable domain reads DTGVSQNPRHKITKRGQNVTFRCDPISEHNRLYWYRQTLGQGPEFLTYFQNEAQLEKSRLLSDRFSAERPKGSFSTLEIQRTEQGDSAMYLCASSSYGGVGETQYFGPGTRLLVL.